This entry features one T cell receptor (beta chain) sequence. The antigen is unknown. The data derive from a study of cytotoxic CD8 clonotypes in ibrutinib-treated CLL. In the study overall: The study included about a dozen relapsed/refractory and roughly 15 treatment-naive patients; about 17 had IGHV unmutated disease. Response samples were taken after a median about 12 months of treatment, range 6 to 36.

Study-wide results and caveats: Baseline clonality, higher than in age-matched healthy donors, tracked circulating CD8+ T-cell counts. Under treatment, the uncommon public clonotypes either contracted or remained stable.

In germline, CDR1 is SNHLY, CDR2 FYNNEI. There are 12 residues in the CDR3. Trimming shortened V by 6 bases and J by 16 bases, and 18 bases separated the two germline ends. Sequencing used immunoSEQ multiplex PCR; TCRdb keeps in-frame clones, though not all of them. Found here are approximately 91,000 clones, around 79% of them singletons; the top ten hold around 4.8%. The input for sequencing was PBMCs, taken after 12 months of ibrutinib treatment. This clonotype was sampled from a human donor with chronic lymphocytic leukemia. This rearrangement joins TRBV2 to TRBJ1-4; perhaps TRBD1 as D (6 bases). The DNA for the CDR3 is TGTGCCAGCAGCTCCGAGGGGGTAAGGACGTTTTTT. Translation: CASSSEGVRTFF.